Each of the 15 T cell receptor beta chains below was sequenced from the same sample in a study of cytomegalovirus exposure and HLA in healthy donors. Researchers ran the PCR with 60 Vbeta and 13 Jbeta primers. The protocol was immunoSEQ multiplex PCR, while the TCRdb copy is restricted to in-frame clones and leaves out a portion. The sample contains some 160,000 clones, roughly four fifths of which appear only once. The material sequenced was PBMCs. Receptors originate from a woman aged 50 to 60 in good health and CMV-seronegative.

This clone was observed once. This chain connects TRBV27 to TRBJ2-3; D is unresolved. The germline V and J ends were trimmed by 5 bases and 1 base, with 22 bases remaining between them. The CDR3 is 18 residues long. CDR1 MNHEY and CDR2 SMNVEV come from the germline V gene (reference sequence). This chain's CDR3 is CASSPWVGIGLGTDTQYF. The CDR3 nucleotides read TGTGCCAGCAGTCCCTGGGTGGGTATTGGGCTTGGCACAGATACGCAGTATTTT.

The chain joins TRBV18 to TRBJ2-7; D gene ambiguous. Germline V CDR1 and CDR2: KGHSH, LQKENI. The CDR3 sequence is 12 residues long. With 3 bases removed from V and 3 bases from J, the gap between germline ends came to 6 bases. The CDR3 DNA sequence: TGTGCCAGCTCACCTGTCGGCTACGAGCAGTACTTC. The encoded protein is CASSPVGYEQYF.

The rearrangement uses TRBV13 and TRBJ2-5, with a tentative D call TRBD2 (5 bases). This CDR3 is 13 amino acids long. Germline V gene sequence: CDR1 PRHDT, CDR2 FYEKMQ (reference sequence). The V end lost 4 bases, the J end lost 5 bases, and 11 bases lay between the germline ends. The CDR3 protein is CASSSGVLETQYF. The CDR3 coding sequence is TGTGCCAGCAGCTCCGGGGTCTTGGAGACCCAGTACTTC.

The genes are TRBV10-2 and TRBJ2-7; D perhaps matches TRBD2 (6 bases). The CDR3 has 13 residues. V shed 10 bases and J shed 6 bases, with 19 bases lying between them. From germline, CDR1 is WSHSY and CDR2 SAAADI. CDR3: CATIPRGTAEQYF. DNA of the CDR3: TGCGCCACCATACCCCGGGGGACCGCCGAGCAGTACTTC.

CDR3 in amino acids: CASSVQGPRDEQYF. In DNA form, the CDR3 reads TGTGCCAGCAGCGTACAGGGCCCTCGGGACGAGCAGTACTTC. The chain joins TRBV5-6 to TRBJ2-7; possibly TRBD1 for D (6 bases). Germline assignment: CDR1 SGHDT and CDR2 YYEEEE. This CDR3 is 14 amino acids long. The V gene lost 4 bases and the J gene lost 5 bases, with 16 bases spanning the gap.

V and J are TRBV27 and TRBJ2-7, with 8 bases identical to TRBD2. CDR1 and CDR2 from the germline V gene are MNHEY and SMNVEV (reference sequence). With V trimmed by 2 bases and J by 4 bases, 19 bases remained unmatched. The CDR3 is 19 residues long. In DNA form, the CDR3 reads TGTGCCAGCAGTTTAATATATCCCAGGAAAGCGGGAGTAGGTTACGAGCAGTACTTC. Protein: CASSLIYPRKAGVGYEQYF.

This clone appeared once. V is TRBV4-3 and J is TRBJ2-6; D perhaps matches TRBD2 (7 bases). The CDR3 length is 18 residues. The V gene lost 0 bases and the J gene lost 2 bases, with 14 bases spanning the gap. Germline CDR1 and CDR2: LGHNA and YSLEER. CDR3 DNA sequence: TGCGCCAGCAGCCAAGATCCGAGGGGGGGAGCTGGGGCCAACGTCCTGACTTTC. Residues: CASSQDPRGGAGANVLTF.

A few counts support this clone. This sequence joins TRBV10-1 and TRBJ2-3; TRBD2 agrees at 14 bases. The CDR3 covers 21 residues. Unmatched junction bases numbered 14, after V lost 3 bases and J lost 0 bases. The germline V gene has CDR1 WNHNN and CDR2 SYGVQD (reference sequence). CDR3 sequence reads: CASSDYTPGTSGSDSTDTQYF. In DNA, the CDR3 is TGCGCCAGCAGTGATTACACCCCCGGGACTAGCGGGAGTGATAGCACAGATACGCAGTATTTT.

V usage is TRBV28 and J usage is TRBJ2-7, with D possibly matching TRBD2 (7 bases). The V end was cut by 2 bases, the J end by 4 bases, with 15 bases between. The V gene's germline CDR1 is MDHEN and CDR2 SYDVKM. The CDR3 is 15 amino acids. DNA for the CDR3: TGTGCCAGCAGTTTAGACCTGAGGGGGGGGTACGAGCAGTACTTC. Its protein is CASSLDLRGGYEQYF.

DNA of the CDR3: TGTGCCAGCAGCCTTGACAGGCTCTCTGGAAACACCATATATTTT. Its protein product is CASSLDRLSGNTIYF. The genes are TRBV28 and TRBJ1-3, with a possible D match to TRBD1 (6 bases). Trimming removed 6 bases from V and 0 bases from J, with 12 bases in between. Looked up from germline, CDR1 is MDHEN and CDR2 is SYDVKM. The CDR3 sequence is 15 residues long.

This chain joins TRBV6-6 and TRBJ1-1; D not certain. V dropped 11 bases and J dropped 4 bases, with 20 bases sitting between them. Germline lookup yields CDR1 MNHNY and CDR2 SVGAGI (reference sequence). This CDR3 is built from 14 residues. Written as DNA, the CDR3 is TGTGCCTCGAGTCTAATATCCGGAGGCACTGAAGCTTTCTTT. Its translation: CASSLISGGTEAFF.

V gene TRBV5-4 combines with J gene TRBJ2-1, with 9 bases matching TRBD2. This CDR3 has 15 amino acids. The germline CDR1 and CDR2 sequences are SGHNT and YYREEE (reference sequence). V dropped 1 base and J dropped 9; count of bases not matched to a gene: 8. CDR3 loop: CASSLPSGVDGEQFF. The DNA for the CDR3 is TGTGCCAGCAGCTTGCCTAGCGGGGTGGATGGTGAGCAGTTCTTC.

V gene TRBV7-2 combines with J gene TRBJ1-3, with unresolved D. There are 16 residues in the CDR3. Trimming stripped 3 bases from V and 0 bases from J, with 12 bases between. Germline CDR1 is SGHTA and CDR2 is FQGNSA. The CDR3 DNA reads as TGTGCCAGCAGCTTTGGTTGGCTTAACTCTGGAAACACCATATATTTT. It codes for CASSFGWLNSGNTIYF.

The chain uses TRBV10-3 and TRBJ2-7; 9 bases are a match to TRBD2. In germline, CDR1 is ENHRY, CDR2 SYGVKD. Trimming removed 10 bases from V and 5 bases from J; junction bases left unmatched: 6. This CDR3 has 12 residues. CDR3 in amino acids: CASLSGSNEQYF. The CDR3 nucleotides read TGTGCCAGCCTTAGCGGGAGTAACGAGCAGTACTTC.

The genes are TRBV28 and TRBJ1-1; D might be TRBD1 (5 bases). The germline V and J ends were trimmed by 5 bases and 4 bases, with 17 bases remaining between them. Germline V gene lookup returns CDR1 MDHEN and CDR2 SYDVKM. CDR3 length: 15 amino acids. CDR3 sequence (DNA): TGTGCCAGCAGTGGGGAAGGCAGGGTCTCCACTGAAGCTTTCTTT. This codes for CASSGEGRVSTEAFF.